This T cell receptor (beta chain) was identified in a study of control samples from healthy donors and cancer patients. TCRdb keeps only in-frame clones here, not all; method: immunoSEQ multiplex PCR. In the table there are around 110,000 clones, over 85% of which are singletons. The CDR3 runs 13 residues. Trimming stripped 6 bases from V and 8 bases from J, with 16 bases between. CDR1 is MNHNY, CDR2 SVGAGI, per germline (reference sequence). This sequence was found in a man younger than 40 in good health. Material: blood. The V call is TRBV6-6, the J call TRBJ1-1; D gene uncertain. For the CDR3, the DNA is TGTGCCAGCAGCCCTTTTTGGGCCTACGAAGCTTTCTTT. Translated, it gives CASSPFWAYEAFF.